These 27 T cell receptor beta chains originate from one sample sequenced in a study. From the 5' RACE reads, TCRdb called clonotypes with MiXCR, one entry per CDR3 protein. The repertoire has 25,000 to 40,000 distinct CDR3 sequences, less than 25% of them found once; the top ten carry 3.5% to 5%. Sequences were obtained from memory CD4+ T cells sorted from blood. Documented subset: memory CD4+ T cells, CD4+CD45RO+CD25-. Every receptor here comes from a female donor with breast cancer.

The V gene is TRBV7-9, the J gene TRBJ1-1; 8 positions match TRBD1. Germline V gene lookup returns CDR1 SEHNR and CDR2 FQNEAQ (reference sequence). With 5 bases clipped from V and 2 bases from J, the junction kept 4 bases outside the gene matches. This CDR3 is 14 amino acids long. Written as DNA, the CDR3 is TGTGCCAGCAGCCGGACAGGGTCAAACACTGAAGCTTTCTTT. As protein: CASSRTGSNTEAFF.

This clonotype was observed many times. The chain recombines TRBV4-1 with TRBJ1-1; D gene ambiguous. Germline V gene lookup returns CDR1 MGHRA and CDR2 YSYEKL. The CDR3 is 13 residues long. Between the trimmed V and J ends, which lost 4 bases and 0 bases, there was a span of 6 bases. CDR3 residues: CASSPPMNTEAFF. The CDR3, as DNA: TGCGCCAGCAGCCCCCCAATGAACACTGAAGCTTTCTTT.

The table lists this clonotype with many counts. V usage is TRBV4-1 and J usage is TRBJ2-1, with D unclear. Germline CDR1 MGHRA, CDR2 YSYEKL. V dropped 1 base and J dropped 7 bases, with 11 bases sitting between them. The CDR3 sequence is 14 residues long. The CDR3, as DNA: TGCGCCAGCAGCCAAGGTGTTGGGGATAATGAGCAGTTCTTC. This translates into CASSQGVGDNEQFF.

The sample holds a few counts of this clonotype. The chain has TRBV20-1 and TRBJ2-7; D remains unclear. The V end lost 5 bases, the J end lost 6 bases, and 14 bases lay between the germline ends. Looked up from germline, CDR1 is DFQATT and CDR2 is SNEGSKA (reference sequence). The CDR3 totals 12 residues. Here the CDR3 reads CSAPPIGLEQYF. The CDR3, as DNA: TGCAGTGCTCCCCCCATAGGGCTCGAGCAGTACTTC.

The chain recombines TRBV4-1 with TRBJ1-1; no reliable D call. V was trimmed by 3 bases and J by 0 bases, leaving 17 bases between them. CDR1 MGHRA and CDR2 YSYEKL come from the germline V gene. There are 17 residues in the CDR3. The CDR3 is CASSHASEPSLNTEAFF. CDR3 nucleotides: TGCGCCAGCAGCCACGCGAGTGAGCCTAGCCTGAACACTGAAGCTTTCTTT.

Concerning this clonotype: A read error is possible here, since a much larger clone lies one base away. The V gene is TRBV27, the J gene TRBJ2-1, with 7 positions matching TRBD1. Looked up from germline, CDR1 is MNHEY and CDR2 is SMNVEV (reference sequence). This CDR3 contains 14 residues. CDR3 in DNA: TGTGCCAGCAGTTTTGGGACAGATTACAATGAGCGGTTCTTC. Encoded protein: CASSFGTDYNERFF.

In its sample, this clonotype was seen a few times. This chain uses TRBV6-2 or TRBV6-3 with TRBJ2-7, with 10 bases fitting TRBD2. Per the germline V gene, CDR1 is MNHEY and CDR2 is SVGEGT. This CDR3 spans 15 amino acids. V lost 4 bases and J lost 5; bases outside the gene matches: 8. In DNA, the CDR3 is TGTGCCAGCAGTTTGTTGGGTCTAGCGGGAGACGAGCAGTACTTC. Its translation: CASSLLGLAGDEQYF.

A word on this clonotype: At one of its ends the junction is not consistent with the germline gene, which may arise from a read error. The V call is TRBV6-1, the J call TRBJ1-1, with 7 bases fitting TRBD1. The length of the CDR3 is 16 residues. Germline V gives CDR1 MNHNS, CDR2 SASEGT. The CDR3, as DNA: TGTGCCGGCAGTCCCCGGGACAGTAAATGGAGCACTGAAGCTTTCTTT. This encodes CAGSPRDSKWSTEAFF.

Note on this clonotype: A clone one base away is much larger, so this may be a read error. This chain uses TRBV27 with TRBJ2-5; D may be TRBD2 (6 bases). Germline V lookup: CDR1 MNHEY, CDR2 SMNVEV (reference sequence). CDR3 length: 14 amino acids. Trimming shortened V by 5 bases and J by 4 bases, and 14 bases separated the two germline ends. CDR3 region: CASSPGLLRETQYF. The CDR3 bases are TGTGCCAGCAGTCCGGGACTTTTACGAGAGACCCAGTACTTC.

In regard to this clonotype: A much larger clone differs from this one at a single base, so this may be a read error. The J gene is TRBJ2-1, the V gene TRBV6-2 or TRBV6-3; D possibly uses TRBD1 or TRBD2 (5 bases each). Germline V gene data show CDR1 as MNHEY and CDR2 as SVGEGT. The CDR3 has 13 amino acids. Between the trimmed V and J ends, which lost 6 bases and 12 bases, there was a span of 18 bases. The CDR3 protein is CASRTDWDGGQFF. The CDR3 DNA reads TGTGCCAGCAGAACGGACTGGGATGGGGGGCAGTTCTTC.

Judged by abundance, this clonotype is medium-sized (0.01 to 0.1%). The chain joins TRBV7-3 to TRBJ1-2; TRBD1 aligns across 10 bases. V lost 6 bases, J lost 2 bases, and 3 bases stayed unmatched. This CDR3 is built from 14 residues. Germline loops: CDR1 SGHTA, CDR2 FQGTGA. The CDR3: CASRSTGGNYGYTF. The CDR3 region has the DNA TGTGCCAGCAGGTCGACAGGGGGCAACTATGGCTACACCTTC.

This clonotype was seen ten or more times. The rearrangement links TRBV9 to TRBJ2-7; TRBD1 agrees at 9 bases. Germline CDR1 SGDLS, CDR2 YYNGEE. V shed 4 bases, J shed 3 bases, and the junction held 5 bases outside the gene matches. This CDR3 comprises 14 residues. CDR3 loop: CASSITGGVYEQYF. CDR3 DNA: TGTGCCAGCAGCATAACAGGGGGCGTCTACGAGCAGTACTTC.

V is TRBV4-1 and J is TRBJ2-3; no firm D call. Trimming left V 3 bases short and J 6 bases short, with 10 bases between. The germline V gene has CDR1 MGHRA and CDR2 YSYEKL. The CDR3 contains 13 residues. The CDR3 bases are TGCGCCAGCAGCCAGTGGCCCGCGGATACGCAGTATTTT. This gives the protein CASSQWPADTQYF.

The CDR3 DNA reads as TGTGCCAGCAGCCCCCTGACAGGCCCCTATAATTCACCCCTCCACTTT. It specifies CASSPLTGPYNSPLHF. This chain connects TRBV7-9 to TRBJ1-6, with a tentative D call TRBD1 (6 bases). The V gene's germline CDR1 is SEHNR and CDR2 FQNEAQ (reference sequence). CDR3 length: 16 amino acids. V shed 5 bases and J shed 2 bases, with 13 bases lying between them.

This clonotype appeared a few times. V gene TRBV27 combines with J gene TRBJ2-7; D assignment may be TRBD1 or TRBD2 (5 bases each). CDR1 is MNHEY and CDR2 is SMNVEV in the germline V gene (reference sequence). The CDR3 is made up of 14 amino acids. V was pared by 5 bases and J by 2 bases, with 13 bases between. The CDR3 sequence is CASSPGDGTYEQYF. The CDR3 nucleotides read TGTGCCAGCAGTCCCGGGGACGGGACCTACGAGCAGTACTTC.

The rearrangement joins TRBV27 to TRBJ1-1; no definite D call. In germline, CDR1 is MNHEY, CDR2 SMNVEV (reference sequence). There are 15 residues in the CDR3. V gave up 4 bases and J gave up 1 base, with 13 bases separating them. CDR3 DNA: TGTGCCAGCAGTTCGTACAGAAGATCGAACACTGAAGCTTTCTTT. This gives the protein CASSSYRRSNTEAFF.

The sample holds one count of this clonotype. This chain uses TRBV7-9 with TRBJ2-3, with TRBD2 matching 7 bases. Germline V gene data show CDR1 as SEHNR and CDR2 as FQNEAQ (reference sequence). The CDR3 is made up of 16 amino acids. V gave up 8 bases and J gave up 2 bases; unmatched junction bases: 13. CDR3 coding DNA: TGTGCCAGCCGATCGCGGGGGAGCGGAGACACAGATACGCAGTATTTT. Translating gives CASRSRGSGDTDTQYF.

This clonotype occurred many times. The chain carries TRBV20-1 and TRBJ2-1, with a weak D call TRBD2 (5 bases). The CDR3 covers 16 residues. Germline V gene lookup returns CDR1 DFQATT and CDR2 SNEGSKA (reference sequence). The germline V and J ends were trimmed by 3 bases and 2 bases, with 17 bases remaining between them. CDR3 DNA sequence: TGCAGTGCTAGCCGTCGTCGCGGGCCACCCTACAATGAGCAGTTCTTC. Protein product: CSASRRRGPPYNEQFF.

The rearrangement uses TRBV6-5 and TRBJ1-1; D remains ambiguous. This CDR3 comprises 13 residues. V dropped 5 bases and J dropped 2 bases, with 9 bases sitting between them. Germline values: CDR1 MNHEY, CDR2 SVGAGI. The CDR3 protein is CASSPRFNTEAFF. CDR3 DNA: TGTGCCAGCAGTCCCAGATTTAACACTGAAGCTTTCTTT.

About this clonotype itself: A much larger clone lies one base from this, so it may be a read error. J is TRBJ2-1 and V is TRBV5-1; D unresolved. CDR1 is SGHRS and CDR2 is YFSETQ in the germline V gene. The CDR3 runs 14 residues. The CDR3 protein is CASSLEGIGNEQVF. In DNA, the CDR3 is TGCGCCAGCAGCTTGGAAGGGATAGGCAATGAGCAGGTCTTC.

This clonotype was found many times. This chain uses TRBV4-1 with TRBJ1-1; D ambiguous. Per the germline V gene, CDR1 is MGHRA and CDR2 is YSYEKL. The CDR3 length is 13 residues. Between the trimmed V and J ends, which lost 0 bases and 3 bases, there was a span of 5 bases. As DNA, the CDR3 is TGCGCCAGCAGCCAAGAATTAGACACTGAAGCTTTCTTT. Translating it yields CASSQELDTEAFF.

Notes on this clonotype: Mismatch with germline at one junction end may stem from a read error. The rearrangement links TRBV5-1 to TRBJ1-4, with D tentatively TRBD1 (5 bases). The CDR3 has 13 amino acids. Per germline, CDR1 SGHRS and CDR2 YFSETQ. CDR3 amino acids: CASNKGIGEKLVF. The CDR3 bases are TGCGCCAGTAATAAGGGGATAGGGGAAAAACTGGTTTTT.

This clonotype has just a few counts. The rearrangement uses TRBV28 and TRBJ2-2; 10 nucleotides align to TRBD1. The CDR3 spans 16 residues. Germline V lookup: CDR1 MDHEN, CDR2 SYDVKM. V lost 3 bases to trimming and J lost 4 bases; unmatched junction nucleotides: 5. The CDR3 coding sequence is TGTGCCAGCAGTTTGGACAGGGGGACGTCCACCGGGGAGCTGTTTTTT. Translating it yields CASSLDRGTSTGELFF.

The chain employs TRBV28 and TRBJ1-1; no clear D. Germline assignment: CDR1 MDHEN and CDR2 SYDVKM. The CDR3 is made up of 13 amino acids. V lost 7 bases and J 0 bases, leaving 9 bases between the germline ends. As DNA, the CDR3 is TGTGCCAGCAAGGAAGGGTTGAACACTGAAGCTTTCTTT. This sequence encodes CASKEGLNTEAFF.

This clonotype was observed a handful of times. This sequence joins TRBV7-9 and TRBJ2-7, with D hard to call. CDR3 size: 13 residues. Looked up from germline, CDR1 is SEHNR and CDR2 is FQNEAQ (reference sequence). V was cut by 8 bases and J by 1 base, with 12 bases left in between. CDR3 amino acids: CASEPSRSYEQYF. The CDR3 DNA is TGTGCCAGCGAGCCTTCCCGGTCCTACGAGCAGTACTTC.

This clonotype has a handful of counts. V and J are TRBV7-8 and TRBJ2-1; 8 nucleotides agree with TRBD2. The ends lost 4 bases at V and 15 bases at J; junction bases unmatched: 17. Germline-derived CDR1 and CDR2 are SGHVS and FQNEAQ. The CDR3 spans 15 residues. CDR3 sequence: CASSSLLAEGENGFF. CDR3 bases: TGTGCCAGCAGCTCCCTACTAGCGGAGGGGGAGAACGGGTTCTTC.

This clonotype was picked up a small number of times. The chain is built from TRBV2 and TRBJ2-7; 7 bases fit TRBD2. Germline-derived CDR1 and CDR2 are SNHLY and FYNNEI. The V and J ends lost 7 bases and 1 base, in that order; junction bases with no gene match: 4. The CDR3 sequence is 13 residues long. The CDR3 region has the DNA TGTGCCAGCAAGCGGGGAGGGTCCTACGAGCAGTACTTC. Protein: CASKRGGSYEQYF.